Included here is one T cell receptor (beta chain) sequence, with context. Its matching antigen is unknown. The V end was cut by 4 bases, the J end by 4 bases, with 8 bases between. CDR3 length: 12 amino acids. Germline V gene sequence: CDR1 SGDLS, CDR2 YYNGEE. The entry originates in a study of OX40 agonist ivuxolimab in advanced cancers. The data were produced by immunoSEQ multiplex PCR, yet TCRdb's version contains in-frame clones alone and is incomplete. The sample consists of 19,000 or so clones, approximately 73% of them appearing once. Exclusion applied to patients with autoimmune disease history or systemic immunosuppression. The study, taken as a whole, reports: A proportion of nonresponders additionally exhibited low normalized T-cell clonal expansion.

The sample in question was CD4+ or CD8+ T cells sorted from blood, obtained in a trial of the OX40 agonist ivuxolimab. The chain employs TRBV9 and TRBJ1-1; unclear D gene. This clonotype originated in an adult with an advanced solid tumor such as melanoma, head and neck, liver or kidney cancer. The CDR3 DNA reads as TGTGCCAGCAGCCCCGCCGGCACTGAAGCTTTCTTT. It translates to CASSPAGTEAFF.